This TCR beta chain is drawn from a study of shared T cell receptors in the human thymus. Assay used: immunoSEQ multiplex PCR; TCRdb lists only in-frame clones, some missing. The sample records some 760,000 clones, 80% to 90% being singletons. CDR3 length equals 14 residues. The ends were cut back, 1 base at V and 1 base at J, with 10 bases in the middle. Germline V gives CDR1 GTSNPN, CDR2 SVGIG (reference sequence). The sample was also reused in another study, on human thymus T cells. That paper adds: The related literature has documented a marked overlap of thymic repertoires among unrelated individuals.

The rearrangement joins TRBV30 to TRBJ1-2; weak D call: TRBD1 (5 bases). Sequencing was done on a sample of thymocytes. The source of this sequence is a girl in the first two years of life with a congenital heart defect. The CDR3 DNA is TGTGCCTGGAGTGGGGACTCCTGTAACTATGGCTACACCTTC. Translation: CAWSGDSCNYGYTF.